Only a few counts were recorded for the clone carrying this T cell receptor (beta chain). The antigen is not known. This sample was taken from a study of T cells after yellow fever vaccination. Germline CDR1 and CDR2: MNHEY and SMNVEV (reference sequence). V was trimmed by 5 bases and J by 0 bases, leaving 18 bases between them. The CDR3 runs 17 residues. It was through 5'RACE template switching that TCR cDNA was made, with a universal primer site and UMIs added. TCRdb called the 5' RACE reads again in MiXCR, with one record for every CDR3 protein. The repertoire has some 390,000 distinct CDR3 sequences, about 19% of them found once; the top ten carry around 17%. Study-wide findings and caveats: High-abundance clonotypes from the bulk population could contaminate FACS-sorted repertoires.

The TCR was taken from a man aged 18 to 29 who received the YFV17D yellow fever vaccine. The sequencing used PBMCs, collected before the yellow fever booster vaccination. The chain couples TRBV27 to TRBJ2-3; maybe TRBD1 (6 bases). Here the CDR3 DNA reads TGTGCCAGCAGTCCCCTCCTGGGACATTTTAGCACAGATACGCAGTATTTT. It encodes CASSPLLGHFSTDTQYF.